This T cell receptor beta chain was observed in a study of identical twins. This clonotype occurred a few times. What it recognizes is unknown. Each cDNA held unique molecular identifiers, and template switching gave it a universal primer site. MiXCR, applied by TCRdb to the 5' RACE reads, yields one record per CDR3 protein. The profile shows more than 350,000 distinct CDR3 sequences, about 9% of them singletons. Study results and caveats: Out-of-frame alpha sequences that twins shared showed excess low generation probability.

Germline V gene lookup returns CDR1 GTSNPN and CDR2 SVGIG (reference sequence). The CDR3 loop spans 13 amino acids. Trimming removed 7 bases at V and 3 bases at J, with 12 bases between. This receptor was taken from a woman between 45 and 60 years old in good health. Sequenced input: naive T cells sorted from blood. The V gene is TRBV30, the J gene TRBJ1-4; no definite D call. CDR3 amino acids: CAFDTGPNEKLFF. In DNA, the CDR3 is TGTGCCTTTGACACGGGTCCTAATGAAAAACTGTTTTTT.